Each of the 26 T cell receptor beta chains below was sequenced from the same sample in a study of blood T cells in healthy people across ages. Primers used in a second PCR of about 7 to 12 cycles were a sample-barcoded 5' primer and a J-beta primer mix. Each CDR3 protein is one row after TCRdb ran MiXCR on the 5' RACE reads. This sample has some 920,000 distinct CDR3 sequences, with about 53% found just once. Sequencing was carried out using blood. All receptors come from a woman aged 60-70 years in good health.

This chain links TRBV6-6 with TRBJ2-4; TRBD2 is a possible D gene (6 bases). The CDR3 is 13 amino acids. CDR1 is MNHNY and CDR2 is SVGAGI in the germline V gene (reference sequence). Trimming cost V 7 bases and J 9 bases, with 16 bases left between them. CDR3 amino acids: CASIRDFGTIQYF. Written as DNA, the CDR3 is TGTGCCAGCATCAGGGACTTTGGAACCATTCAGTACTTC.

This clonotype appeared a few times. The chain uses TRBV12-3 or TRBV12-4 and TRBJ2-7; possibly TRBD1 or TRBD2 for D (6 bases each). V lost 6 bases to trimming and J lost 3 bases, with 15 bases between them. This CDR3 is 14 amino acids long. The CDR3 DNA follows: TGTGCCAGCAGCTACTCCGGGGGCTACTACGAGCAGTACTTC. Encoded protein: CASSYSGGYYEQYF.

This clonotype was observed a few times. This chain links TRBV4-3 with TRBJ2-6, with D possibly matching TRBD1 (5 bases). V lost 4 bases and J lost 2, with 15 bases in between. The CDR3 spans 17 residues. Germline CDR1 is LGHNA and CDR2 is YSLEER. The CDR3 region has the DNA TGCGCCAGCAGCCTGAATCAGGGTGGGGCTGGGGCCAACGTCCTGACTTTC. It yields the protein CASSLNQGGAGANVLTF.

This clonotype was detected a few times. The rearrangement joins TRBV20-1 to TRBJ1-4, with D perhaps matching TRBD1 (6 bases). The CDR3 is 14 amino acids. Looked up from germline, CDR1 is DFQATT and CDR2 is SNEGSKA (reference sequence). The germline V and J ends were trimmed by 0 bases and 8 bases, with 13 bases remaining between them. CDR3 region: CSARDQQGWEKLFF. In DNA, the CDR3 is TGCAGTGCTAGAGATCAACAGGGTTGGGAAAAACTGTTTTTT.

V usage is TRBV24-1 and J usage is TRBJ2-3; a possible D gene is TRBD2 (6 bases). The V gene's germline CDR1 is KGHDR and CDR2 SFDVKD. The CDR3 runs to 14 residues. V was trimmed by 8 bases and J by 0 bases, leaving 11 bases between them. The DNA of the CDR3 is TGTGCCACCAAGGCGGGGAGAAGCACAGATACGCAGTATTTT. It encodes CATKAGRSTDTQYF.

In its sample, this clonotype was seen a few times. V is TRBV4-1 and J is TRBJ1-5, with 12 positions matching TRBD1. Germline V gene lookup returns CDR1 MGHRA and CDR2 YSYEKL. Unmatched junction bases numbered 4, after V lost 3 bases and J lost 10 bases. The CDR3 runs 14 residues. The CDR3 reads CASSQGQGADPQHF. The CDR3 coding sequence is TGCGCCAGCAGCCAGGGACAGGGGGCCGATCCCCAGCATTTT.

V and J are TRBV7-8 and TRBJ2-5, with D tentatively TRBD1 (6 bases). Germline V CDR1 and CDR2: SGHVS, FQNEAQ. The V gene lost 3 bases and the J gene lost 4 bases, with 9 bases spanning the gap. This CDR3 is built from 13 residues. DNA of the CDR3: TGTGCCAGCAGCTTCGTGACAGGAGAGACCCAGTACTTC. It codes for CASSFVTGETQYF.

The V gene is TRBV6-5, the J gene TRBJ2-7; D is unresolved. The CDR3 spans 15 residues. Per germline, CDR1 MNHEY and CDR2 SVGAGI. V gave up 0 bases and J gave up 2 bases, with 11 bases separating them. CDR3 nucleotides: TGTGCCAGCAGTTACTCCTTGGCGGCGACCTACGAGCAGTACTTC. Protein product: CASSYSLAATYEQYF.

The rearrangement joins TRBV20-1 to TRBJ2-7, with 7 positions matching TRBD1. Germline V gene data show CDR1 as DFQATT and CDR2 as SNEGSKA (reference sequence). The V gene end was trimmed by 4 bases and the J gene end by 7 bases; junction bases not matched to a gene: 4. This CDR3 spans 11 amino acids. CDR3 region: CSAIGQEEQYF. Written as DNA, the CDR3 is TGCAGTGCTATAGGACAGGAAGAGCAGTACTTC.

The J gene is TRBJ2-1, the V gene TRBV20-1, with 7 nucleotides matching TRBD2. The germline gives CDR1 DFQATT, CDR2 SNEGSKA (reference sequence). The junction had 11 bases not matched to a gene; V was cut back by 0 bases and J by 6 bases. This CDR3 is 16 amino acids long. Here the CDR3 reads CSARDSRAGRTNEQFF. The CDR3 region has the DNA TGCAGTGCTAGAGATTCAAGAGCGGGGCGGACCAATGAGCAGTTCTTC.

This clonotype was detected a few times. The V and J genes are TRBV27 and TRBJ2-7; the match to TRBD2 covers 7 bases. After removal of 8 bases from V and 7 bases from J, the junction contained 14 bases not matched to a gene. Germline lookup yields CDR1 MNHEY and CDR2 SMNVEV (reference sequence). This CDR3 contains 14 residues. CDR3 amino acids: CASGKPGLRGEQYF. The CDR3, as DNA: TGTGCCAGCGGAAAGCCGGGACTAAGAGGGGAGCAGTACTTC.

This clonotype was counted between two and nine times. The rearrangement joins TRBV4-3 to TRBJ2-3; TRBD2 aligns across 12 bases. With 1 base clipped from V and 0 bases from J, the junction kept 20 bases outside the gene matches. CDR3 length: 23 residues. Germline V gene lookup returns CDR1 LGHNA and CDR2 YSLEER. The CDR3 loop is CASSQGPRGLAGGPGASTDTQYF. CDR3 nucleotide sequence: TGCGCCAGCAGCCAAGGTCCTAGAGGTCTAGCGGGAGGGCCGGGGGCTAGCACAGATACGCAGTATTTT.

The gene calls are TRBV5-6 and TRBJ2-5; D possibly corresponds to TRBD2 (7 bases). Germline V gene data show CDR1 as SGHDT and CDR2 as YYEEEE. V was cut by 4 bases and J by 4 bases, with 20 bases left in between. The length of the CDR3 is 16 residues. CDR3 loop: CASSPEGGLSGETQYF. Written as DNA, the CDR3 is TGTGCCAGCAGCCCGGAGGGGGGGTTAAGCGGAGAGACCCAGTACTTC.

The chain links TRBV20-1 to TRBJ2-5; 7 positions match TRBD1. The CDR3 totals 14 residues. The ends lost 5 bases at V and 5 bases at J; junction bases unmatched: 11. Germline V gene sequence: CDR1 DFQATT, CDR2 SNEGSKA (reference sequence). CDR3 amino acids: CSAGRQGVLETQYF. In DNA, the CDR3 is TGCAGTGCTGGACGACAGGGCGTATTGGAGACCCAGTACTTC.

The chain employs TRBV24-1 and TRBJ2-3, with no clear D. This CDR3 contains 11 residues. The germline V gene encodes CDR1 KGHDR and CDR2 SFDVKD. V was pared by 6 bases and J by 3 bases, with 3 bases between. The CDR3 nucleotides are TGTGCCACCAGTAGGACAGATACGCAGTATTTT. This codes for CATSRTDTQYF.

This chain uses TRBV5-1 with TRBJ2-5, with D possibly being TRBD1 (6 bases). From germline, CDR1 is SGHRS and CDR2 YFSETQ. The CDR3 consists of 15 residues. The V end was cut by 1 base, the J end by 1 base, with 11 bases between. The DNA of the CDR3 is TGCGCCAGCAGCTTGTCAGGGGCCCCCCAAGAGACCCAGTACTTC. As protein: CASSLSGAPQETQYF.

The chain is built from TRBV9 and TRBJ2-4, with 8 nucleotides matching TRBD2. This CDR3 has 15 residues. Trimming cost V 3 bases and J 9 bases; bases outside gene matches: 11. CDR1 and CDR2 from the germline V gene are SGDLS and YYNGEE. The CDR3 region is CASSASGRAGSIQYF. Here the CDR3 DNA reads TGTGCCAGCAGCGCCTCCGGGAGGGCCGGAAGCATTCAGTACTTC.

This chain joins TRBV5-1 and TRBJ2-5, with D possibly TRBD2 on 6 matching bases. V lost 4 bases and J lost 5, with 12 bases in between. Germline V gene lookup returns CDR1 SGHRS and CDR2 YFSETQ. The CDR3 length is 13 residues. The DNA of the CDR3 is TGCGCCAGCAGCACCGAGCTAGCGGAGACCCAGTACTTC. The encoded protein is CASSTELAETQYF.

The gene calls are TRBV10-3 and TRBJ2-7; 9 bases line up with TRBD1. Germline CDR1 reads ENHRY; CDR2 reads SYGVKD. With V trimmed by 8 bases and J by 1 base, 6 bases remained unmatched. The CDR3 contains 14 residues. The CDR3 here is CAIGWTGDSYEQYF. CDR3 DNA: TGTGCCATCGGGTGGACAGGGGATTCCTACGAGCAGTACTTC.

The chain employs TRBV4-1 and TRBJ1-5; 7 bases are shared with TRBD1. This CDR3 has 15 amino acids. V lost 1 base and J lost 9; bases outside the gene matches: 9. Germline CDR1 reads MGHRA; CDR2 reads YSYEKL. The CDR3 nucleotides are TGCGCCAGCAGCCAAGTAGGGGGCAGTTCAGGGCCCCAGCATTTT. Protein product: CASSQVGGSSGPQHF.

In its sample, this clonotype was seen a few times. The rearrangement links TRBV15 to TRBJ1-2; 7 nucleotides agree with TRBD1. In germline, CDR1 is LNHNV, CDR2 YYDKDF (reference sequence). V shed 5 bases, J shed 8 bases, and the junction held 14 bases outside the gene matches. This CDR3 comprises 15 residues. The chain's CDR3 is CATSAMTGKGYGYTF. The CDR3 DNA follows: TGTGCCACCAGCGCCATGACAGGGAAGGGCTACGGCTACACCTTC.

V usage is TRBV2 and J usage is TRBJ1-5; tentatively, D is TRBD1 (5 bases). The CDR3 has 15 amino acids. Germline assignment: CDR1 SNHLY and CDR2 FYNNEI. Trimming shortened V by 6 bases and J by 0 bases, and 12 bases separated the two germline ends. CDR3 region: CASSGGTNSNQPQHF. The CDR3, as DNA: TGTGCCAGCAGCGGTGGGACCAATAGCAATCAGCCCCAGCATTTT.

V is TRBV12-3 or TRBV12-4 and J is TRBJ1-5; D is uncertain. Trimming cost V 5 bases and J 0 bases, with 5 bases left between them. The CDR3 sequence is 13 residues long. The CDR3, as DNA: TGTGCCAGCAGTGAGTATAGCAATCAGCCCCAGCATTTT. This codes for CASSEYSNQPQHF.

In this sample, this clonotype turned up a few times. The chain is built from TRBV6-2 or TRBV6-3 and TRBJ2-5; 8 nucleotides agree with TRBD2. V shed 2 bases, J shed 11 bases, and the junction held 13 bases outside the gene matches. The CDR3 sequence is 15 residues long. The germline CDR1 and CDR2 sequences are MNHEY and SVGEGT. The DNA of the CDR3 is TGTGCCAGCAGTTACGGGGTTGCGGGAGCGGGAGAGCAGTACTTC. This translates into CASSYGVAGAGEQYF.

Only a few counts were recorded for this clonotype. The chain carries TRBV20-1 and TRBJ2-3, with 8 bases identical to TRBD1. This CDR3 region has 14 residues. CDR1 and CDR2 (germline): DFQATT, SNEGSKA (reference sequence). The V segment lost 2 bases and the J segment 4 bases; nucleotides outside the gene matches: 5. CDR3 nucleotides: TGCAGTGCTAGACCGGACAGGGCGGCAGATACGCAGTATTTT. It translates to CSARPDRAADTQYF.

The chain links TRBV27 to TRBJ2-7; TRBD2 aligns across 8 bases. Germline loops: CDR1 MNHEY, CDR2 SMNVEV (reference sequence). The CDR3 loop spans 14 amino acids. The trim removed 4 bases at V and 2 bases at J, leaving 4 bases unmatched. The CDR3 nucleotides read TGTGCCAGCAGTTCGGGGGGGATAACCTACGAGCAGTACTTC. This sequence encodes CASSSGGITYEQYF.